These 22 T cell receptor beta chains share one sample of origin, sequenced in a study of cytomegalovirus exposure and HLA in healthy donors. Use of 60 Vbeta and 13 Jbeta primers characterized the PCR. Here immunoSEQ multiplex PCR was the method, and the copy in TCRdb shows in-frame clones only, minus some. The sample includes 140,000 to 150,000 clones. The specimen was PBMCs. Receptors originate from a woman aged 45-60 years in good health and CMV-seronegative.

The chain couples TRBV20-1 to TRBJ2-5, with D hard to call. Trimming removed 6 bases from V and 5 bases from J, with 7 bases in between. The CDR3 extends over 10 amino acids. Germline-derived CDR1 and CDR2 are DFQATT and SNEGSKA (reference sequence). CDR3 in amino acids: CSAIGETQYF. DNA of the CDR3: TGCAGTGCGATCGGTGAGACCCAGTACTTC.

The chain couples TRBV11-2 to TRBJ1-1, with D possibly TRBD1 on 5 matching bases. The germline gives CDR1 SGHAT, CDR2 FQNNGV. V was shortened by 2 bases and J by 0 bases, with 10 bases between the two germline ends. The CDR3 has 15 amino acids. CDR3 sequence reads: CASSLQGSVNTEAFF. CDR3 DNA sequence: TGTGCCAGCAGCTTACAGGGTTCTGTGAACACTGAAGCTTTCTTT.

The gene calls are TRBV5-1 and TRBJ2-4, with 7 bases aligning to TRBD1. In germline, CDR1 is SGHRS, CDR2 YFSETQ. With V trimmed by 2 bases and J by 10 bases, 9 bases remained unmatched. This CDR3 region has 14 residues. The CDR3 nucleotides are TGCGCCAGCAGCTTAGGGGACAGCCACCCTATTCAGTACTTC. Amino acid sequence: CASSLGDSHPIQYF.

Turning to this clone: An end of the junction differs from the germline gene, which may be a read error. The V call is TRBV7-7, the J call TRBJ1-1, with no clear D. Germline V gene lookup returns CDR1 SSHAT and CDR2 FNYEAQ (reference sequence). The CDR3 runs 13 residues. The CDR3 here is CASSPLLNTEAFF. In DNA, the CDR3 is TGTGCTAGCAGCCCACTTTTGAACACTGAAGCTTTCTTT.

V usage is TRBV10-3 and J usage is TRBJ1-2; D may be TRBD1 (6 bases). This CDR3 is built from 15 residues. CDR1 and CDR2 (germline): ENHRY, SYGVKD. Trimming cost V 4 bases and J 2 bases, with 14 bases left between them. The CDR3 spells CAISVNRDKNYGYTF. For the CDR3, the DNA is TGTGCCATCAGTGTTAACAGGGACAAGAACTATGGCTACACCTTC.

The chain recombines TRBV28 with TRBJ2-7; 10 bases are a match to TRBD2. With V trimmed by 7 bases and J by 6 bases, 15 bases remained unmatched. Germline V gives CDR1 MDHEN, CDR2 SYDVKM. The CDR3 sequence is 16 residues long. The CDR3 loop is CASTLGRGSGRGEQYF. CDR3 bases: TGTGCCAGCACCCTTGGGAGGGGCAGCGGGAGGGGCGAGCAGTACTTC.

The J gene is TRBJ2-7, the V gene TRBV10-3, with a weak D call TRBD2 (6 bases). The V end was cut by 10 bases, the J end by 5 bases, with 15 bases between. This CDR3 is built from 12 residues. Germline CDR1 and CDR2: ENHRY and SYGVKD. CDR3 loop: CATGTPRDEQYF. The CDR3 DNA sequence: TGTGCCACCGGGACTCCTCGGGACGAGCAGTACTTC.

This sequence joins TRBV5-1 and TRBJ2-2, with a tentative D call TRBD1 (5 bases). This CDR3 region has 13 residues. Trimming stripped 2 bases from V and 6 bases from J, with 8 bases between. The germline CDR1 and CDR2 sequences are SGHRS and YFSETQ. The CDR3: CASSLQTAGELFF. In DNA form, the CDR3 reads TGCGCCAGCAGCTTACAGACAGCCGGGGAGCTGTTTTTT.

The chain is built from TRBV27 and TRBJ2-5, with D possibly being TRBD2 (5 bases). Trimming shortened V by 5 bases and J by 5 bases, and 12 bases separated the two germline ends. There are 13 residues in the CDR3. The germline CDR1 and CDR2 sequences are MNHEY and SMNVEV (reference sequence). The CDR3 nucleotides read TGTGCCAGCAGTCCAGGCGGCGGGGAGACCCAGTACTTC. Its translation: CASSPGGGETQYF.

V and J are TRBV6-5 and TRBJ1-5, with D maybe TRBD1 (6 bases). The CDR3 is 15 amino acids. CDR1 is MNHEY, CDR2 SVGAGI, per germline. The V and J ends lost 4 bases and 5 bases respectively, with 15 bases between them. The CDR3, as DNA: TGTGCCAGCAGTTTTCGCAGGGGTGTGGATCAGCCCCAGCATTTT. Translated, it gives CASSFRRGVDQPQHF.

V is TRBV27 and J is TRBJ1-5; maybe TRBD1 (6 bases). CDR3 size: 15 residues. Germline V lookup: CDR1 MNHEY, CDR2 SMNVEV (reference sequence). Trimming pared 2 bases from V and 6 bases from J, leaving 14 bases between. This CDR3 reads CASSLVRGASQPQHF. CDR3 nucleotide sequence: TGTGCCAGCAGTTTAGTTCGGGGGGCCAGTCAGCCCCAGCATTTT.

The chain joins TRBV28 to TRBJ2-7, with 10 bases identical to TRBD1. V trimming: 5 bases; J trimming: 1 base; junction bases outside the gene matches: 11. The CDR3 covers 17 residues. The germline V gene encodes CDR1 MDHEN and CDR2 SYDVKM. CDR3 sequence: CASSTIYKGQGSYEQYF. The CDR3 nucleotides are TGTGCCAGCAGTACCATATATAAGGGACAGGGGTCCTACGAGCAGTACTTC.

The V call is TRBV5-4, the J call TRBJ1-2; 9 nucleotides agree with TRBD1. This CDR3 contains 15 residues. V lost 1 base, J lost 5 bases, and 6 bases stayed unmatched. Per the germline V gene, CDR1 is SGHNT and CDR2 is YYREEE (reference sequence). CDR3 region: CASSLRTGGVYGYTF. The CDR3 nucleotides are TGTGCCAGCAGCTTGAGAACAGGGGGCGTATATGGCTACACCTTC. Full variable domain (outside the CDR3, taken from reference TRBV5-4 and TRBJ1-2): ETGVTQSPTHLIKTRGQQVTLRCSSQSGHNTVSWYQQALGQGPQFIFQYYREEENGRGNFPPRFSGLQFPNYSSELNVNALELDDSALYLCASSLRTGGVYGYTFGSGTRLTVV.

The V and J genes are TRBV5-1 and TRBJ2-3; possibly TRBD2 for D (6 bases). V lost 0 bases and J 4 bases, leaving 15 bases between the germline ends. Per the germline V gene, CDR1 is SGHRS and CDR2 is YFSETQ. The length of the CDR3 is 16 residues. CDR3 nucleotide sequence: TGCGCCAGCAGCTTGGTCACTAGCTTTGATCCAGATACGCAGTATTTT. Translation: CASSLVTSFDPDTQYF.

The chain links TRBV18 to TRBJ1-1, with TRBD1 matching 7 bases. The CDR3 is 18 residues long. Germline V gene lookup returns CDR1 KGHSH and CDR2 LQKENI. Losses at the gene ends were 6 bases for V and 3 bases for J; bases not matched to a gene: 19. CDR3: CASSLGDSTVMRYTEAFF. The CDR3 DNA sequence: TGTGCCAGCTCCCTAGGGGACAGTACTGTCATGAGGTACACTGAAGCTTTCTTT.

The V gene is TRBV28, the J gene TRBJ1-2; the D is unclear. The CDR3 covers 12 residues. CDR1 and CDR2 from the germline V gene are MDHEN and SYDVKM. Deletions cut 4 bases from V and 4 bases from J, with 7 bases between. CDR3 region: CASSSEGYGYTF. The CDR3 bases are TGTGCCAGCAGTTCGGAGGGCTATGGCTACACCTTC.

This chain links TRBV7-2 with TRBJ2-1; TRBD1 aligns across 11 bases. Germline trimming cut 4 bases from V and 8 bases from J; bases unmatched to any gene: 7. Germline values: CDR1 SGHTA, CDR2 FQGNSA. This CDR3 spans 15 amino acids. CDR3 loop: CASSSLGQGAYEQFF. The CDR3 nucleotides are TGTGCCAGCAGCTCACTTGGACAGGGGGCTTATGAGCAGTTCTTC.

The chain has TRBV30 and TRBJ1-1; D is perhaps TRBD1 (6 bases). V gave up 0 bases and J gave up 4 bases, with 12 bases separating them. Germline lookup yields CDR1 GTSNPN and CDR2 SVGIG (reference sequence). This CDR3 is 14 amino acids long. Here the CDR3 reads CAWSVRDRSTEAFF. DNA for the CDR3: TGTGCCTGGAGTGTACGAGACAGGAGCACTGAAGCTTTCTTT.

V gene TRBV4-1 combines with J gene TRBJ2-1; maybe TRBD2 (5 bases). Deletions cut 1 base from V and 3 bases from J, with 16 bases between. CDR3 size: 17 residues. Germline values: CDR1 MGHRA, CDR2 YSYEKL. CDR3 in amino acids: CASSQGVQVGGYNEQFF. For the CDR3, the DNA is TGCGCCAGCAGCCAAGGCGTGCAAGTAGGAGGCTACAATGAGCAGTTCTTC.

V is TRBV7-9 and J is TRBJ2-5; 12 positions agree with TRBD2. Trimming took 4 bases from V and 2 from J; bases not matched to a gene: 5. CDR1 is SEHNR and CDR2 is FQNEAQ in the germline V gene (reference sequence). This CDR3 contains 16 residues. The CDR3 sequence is CASSSGLAGRQETQYF. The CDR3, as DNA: TGTGCCAGCAGCTCAGGACTAGCGGGACGACAAGAGACCCAGTACTTC.

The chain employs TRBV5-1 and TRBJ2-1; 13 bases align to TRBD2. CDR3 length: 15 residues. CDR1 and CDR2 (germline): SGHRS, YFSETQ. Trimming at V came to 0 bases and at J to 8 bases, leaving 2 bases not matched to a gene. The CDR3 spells CASSLGLAGGDEQFF. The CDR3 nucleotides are TGCGCCAGCAGCTTGGGACTAGCGGGGGGCGATGAGCAGTTCTTC.

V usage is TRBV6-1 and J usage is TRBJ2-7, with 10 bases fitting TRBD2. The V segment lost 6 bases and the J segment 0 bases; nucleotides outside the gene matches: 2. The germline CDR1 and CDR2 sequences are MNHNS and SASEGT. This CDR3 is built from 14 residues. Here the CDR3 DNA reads TGTGCCAGCAGATCTAGCGGGGGCTCCTACGAGCAGTACTTC. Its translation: CASRSSGGSYEQYF.